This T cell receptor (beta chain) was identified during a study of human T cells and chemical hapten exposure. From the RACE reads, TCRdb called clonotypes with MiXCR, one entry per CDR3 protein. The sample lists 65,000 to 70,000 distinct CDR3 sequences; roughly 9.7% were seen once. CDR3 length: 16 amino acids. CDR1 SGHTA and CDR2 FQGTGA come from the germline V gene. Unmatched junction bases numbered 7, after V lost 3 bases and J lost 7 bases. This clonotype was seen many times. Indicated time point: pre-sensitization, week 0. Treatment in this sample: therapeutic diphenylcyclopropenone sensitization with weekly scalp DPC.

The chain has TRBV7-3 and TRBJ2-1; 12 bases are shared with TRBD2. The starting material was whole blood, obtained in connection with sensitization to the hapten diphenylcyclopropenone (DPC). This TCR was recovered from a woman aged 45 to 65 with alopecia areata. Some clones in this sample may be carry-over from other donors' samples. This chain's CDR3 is CASSLASGRADNEQFF. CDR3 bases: TGTGCCAGCAGCTTGGCTAGCGGGAGGGCCGATAATGAGCAGTTCTTC.